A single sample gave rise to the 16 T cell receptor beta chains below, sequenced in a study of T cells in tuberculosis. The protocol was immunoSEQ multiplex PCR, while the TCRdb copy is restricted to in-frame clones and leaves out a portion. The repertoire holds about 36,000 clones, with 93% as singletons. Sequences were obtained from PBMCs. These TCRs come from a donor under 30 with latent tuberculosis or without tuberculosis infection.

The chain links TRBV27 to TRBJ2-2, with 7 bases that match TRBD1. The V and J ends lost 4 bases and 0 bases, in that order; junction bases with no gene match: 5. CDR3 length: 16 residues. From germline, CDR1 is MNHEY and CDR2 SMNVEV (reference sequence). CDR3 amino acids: CASSSGTVANTGELFF. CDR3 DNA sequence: TGTGCCAGCAGTTCGGGGACAGTCGCGAACACCGGGGAGCTGTTTTTT.

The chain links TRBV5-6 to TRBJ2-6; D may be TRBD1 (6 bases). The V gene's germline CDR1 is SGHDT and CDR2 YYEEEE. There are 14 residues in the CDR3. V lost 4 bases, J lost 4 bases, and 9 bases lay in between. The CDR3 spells CASSDGQGANVLTF. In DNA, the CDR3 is TGTGCCAGCAGCGATGGACAGGGGGCCAACGTCCTGACTTTC.

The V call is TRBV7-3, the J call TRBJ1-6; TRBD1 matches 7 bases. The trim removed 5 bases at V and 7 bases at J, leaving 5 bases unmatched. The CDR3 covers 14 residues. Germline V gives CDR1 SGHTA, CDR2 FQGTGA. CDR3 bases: TGTGCCAGCAGCCCGACAGGGAGCAATTCACCCCTCCACTTT. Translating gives CASSPTGSNSPLHF.

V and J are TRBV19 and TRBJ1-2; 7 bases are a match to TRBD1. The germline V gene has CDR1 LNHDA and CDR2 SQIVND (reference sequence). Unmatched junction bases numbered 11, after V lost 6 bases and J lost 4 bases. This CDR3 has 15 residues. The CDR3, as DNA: TGTGCCAGTAGCCACAAGGGACAGATGACCTATGGCTACACCTTC. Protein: CASSHKGQMTYGYTF.

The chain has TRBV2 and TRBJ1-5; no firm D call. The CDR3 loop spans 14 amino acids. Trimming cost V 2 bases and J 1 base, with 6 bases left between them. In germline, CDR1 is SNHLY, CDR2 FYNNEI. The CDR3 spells CASSERESNQPQHF. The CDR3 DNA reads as TGTGCCAGCAGTGAACGCGAGAGCAATCAGCCCCAGCATTTT.

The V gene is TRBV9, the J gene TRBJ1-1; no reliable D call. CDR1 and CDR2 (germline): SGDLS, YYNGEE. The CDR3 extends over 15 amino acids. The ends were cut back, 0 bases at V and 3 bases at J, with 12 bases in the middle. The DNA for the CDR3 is TGTGCCAGCAGCGTAGGGGCAGGATCGTACACTGAAGCTTTCTTT. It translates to CASSVGAGSYTEAFF.

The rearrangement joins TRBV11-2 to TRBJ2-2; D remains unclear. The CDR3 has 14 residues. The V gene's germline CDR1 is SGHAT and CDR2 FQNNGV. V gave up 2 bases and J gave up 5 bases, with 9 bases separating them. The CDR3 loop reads CASSLIRGTGELFF. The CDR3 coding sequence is TGTGCCAGCAGCTTAATAAGAGGAACCGGGGAGCTGTTTTTT.

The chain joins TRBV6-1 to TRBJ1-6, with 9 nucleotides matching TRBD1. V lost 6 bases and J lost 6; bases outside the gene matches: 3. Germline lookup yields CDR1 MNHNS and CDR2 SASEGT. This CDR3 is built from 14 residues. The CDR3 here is CASRGTGSNSPLHF. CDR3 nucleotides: TGTGCCAGCAGAGGGACAGGGTCTAATTCACCCCTCCACTTT.

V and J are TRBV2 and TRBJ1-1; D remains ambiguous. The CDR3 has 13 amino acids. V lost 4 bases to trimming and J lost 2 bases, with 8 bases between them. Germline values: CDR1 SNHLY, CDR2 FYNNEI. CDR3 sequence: CASSGQINTEAFF. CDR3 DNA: TGTGCCAGCAGTGGGCAGATCAACACTGAAGCTTTCTTT.

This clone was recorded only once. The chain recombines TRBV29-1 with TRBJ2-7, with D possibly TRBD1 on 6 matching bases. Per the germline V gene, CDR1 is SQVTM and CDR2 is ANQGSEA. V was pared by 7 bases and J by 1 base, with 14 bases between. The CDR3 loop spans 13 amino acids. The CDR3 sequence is CSAASDRSYEQYF. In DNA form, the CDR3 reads TGCAGCGCAGCATCGGACAGATCCTACGAGCAGTACTTC.

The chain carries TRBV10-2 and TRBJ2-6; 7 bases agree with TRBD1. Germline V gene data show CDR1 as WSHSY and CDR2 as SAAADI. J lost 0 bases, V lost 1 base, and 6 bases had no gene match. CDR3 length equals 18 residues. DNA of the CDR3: TGCGCCAGCAGTGAGTTGGGACAGACTGGCTCTGGGGCCAACGTCCTGACTTTC. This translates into CASSELGQTGSGANVLTF.

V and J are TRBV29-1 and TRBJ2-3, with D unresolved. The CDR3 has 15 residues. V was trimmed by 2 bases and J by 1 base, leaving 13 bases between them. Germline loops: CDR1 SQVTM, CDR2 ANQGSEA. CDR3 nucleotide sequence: TGCAGCGTTGAATTTCGAGGTTTTGGCACAGATACGCAGTATTTT. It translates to CSVEFRGFGTDTQYF.

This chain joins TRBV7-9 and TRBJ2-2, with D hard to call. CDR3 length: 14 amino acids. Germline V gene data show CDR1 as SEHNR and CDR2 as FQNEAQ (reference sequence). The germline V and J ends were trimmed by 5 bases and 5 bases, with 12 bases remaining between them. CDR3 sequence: CASSHLQTTGELFF. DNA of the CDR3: TGTGCCAGCAGCCATTTACAGACAACCGGGGAGCTGTTTTTT.

The CDR3 loop reads CRPGDTQYF. CDR3 sequence (DNA): TGCAGGCCCGGGGATACGCAGTATTTT. This chain joins TRBV20-1 and TRBJ2-3; D remains unclear. From germline, CDR1 is DFQATT and CDR2 SNEGSKA (reference sequence). The CDR3 extends over 9 amino acids.

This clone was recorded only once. In DNA, the CDR3 is TGTGCCAGTAGCCCGACAGGGACGGAAGCTTTCTTT. Protein product: CASSPTGTEAFF. The rearrangement links TRBV19 to TRBJ1-1; 7 positions match TRBD1. Germline values: CDR1 LNHDA, CDR2 SQIVND (reference sequence). This CDR3 has 12 amino acids. The trim removed 6 bases at V and 8 bases at J, leaving 6 bases unmatched.

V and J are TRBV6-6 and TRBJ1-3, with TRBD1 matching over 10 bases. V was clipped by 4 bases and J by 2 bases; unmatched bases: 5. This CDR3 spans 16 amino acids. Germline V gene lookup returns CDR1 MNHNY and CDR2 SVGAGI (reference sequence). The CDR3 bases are TGTGCCAGCAGTTCGAAGGACAGGGGGGCTGGAAACACCATATATTTT. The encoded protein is CASSSKDRGAGNTIYF.